A single TCR beta chain is shown here with its context. The data are from a study of CD8 T cells in Susac syndrome. The V gene's germline CDR1 is MNHNY and CDR2 SVGAGI (reference sequence). CDR3 size: 13 residues. Trimming shortened V by 2 bases and J by 0 bases, and 2 bases separated the two germline ends. Random hexamers served to reverse transcribe roughly 0.45 to 1 ug RNA. Using its own MiXCR run on the immunoSEQ multiplex PCR reads, TCRdb lists one record per CDR3 protein. The sample yields nearly 200,000 distinct CDR3 sequences, over 90% seen once. Negative isolation yielded CD8+ and CD4+ T cells; FACS enriched TEMRA cells.

The rearrangement joins TRBV6-6 to TRBJ1-5; D is unresolved. This TCR came from a human donor with multiple sclerosis. Sequencing was performed on CD4+ T cells from PBMCs. As DNA, the CDR3 is TGTGCCAGCAGTTACGGTAGCAATCAGCCCCAGCATTTT. It specifies CASSYGSNQPQHF.